A single sample gave rise to the 10 T cell receptor beta chains below, sequenced in a study of breast tumors, draining lymph nodes, adjacent tissues. Axillary draining lymph nodes of breast cancer patients supplied the node samples. Using its own MiXCR run on the multiplex PCR reads, TCRdb lists one record per CDR3 protein. The table has fewer than 200,000 distinct CDR3 sequences, roughly a third seen once. Sequences were obtained from axillary lymph node tissue. These receptor sequences come from a female donor with breast cancer. Some clones in this sample may be carry-over from other donors' samples.

This clonotype occurred many times. A junction end diverges from the germline sequence, so it may reflect a read error. The chain links TRBV7-7 to TRBJ2-3, with a possible D match to TRBD2 (6 bases). Germline V CDR1 and CDR2: SSHAT, FNYEAQ (reference sequence). The CDR3 length is 14 residues. CDR3 nucleotides: TGTGCTAGCAGCACCGGGACTGCCACAGATACGCAGTATTTT. Its translation: CASSTGTATDTQYF.

This clonotype was recorded at least ten times. The rearrangement uses TRBV11-1 and TRBJ2-5; 15 bases agree with TRBD2. After removal of 5 bases from V and 7 bases from J, the junction contained 8 bases not matched to a gene. CDR3 length: 16 amino acids. CDR1 SGHAT and CDR2 FQDESV come from the germline V gene (reference sequence). The CDR3 reads CASSLYPGLAGGTQYF. CDR3 bases: TGTGCCAGCAGCCTCTACCCGGGACTAGCGGGGGGGACCCAGTACTTC. The variable domain in full, with the rest retrieved from reference TRBV11-1 and TRBJ2-5, is EAEVAQSPRYKITEKSQAVAFWCDPISGHATLYWYRQILGQGPELLVQFQDESVVDDSQLPKDRFSAERLKGVDSTLKIQPAELGDSAMYLCASSLYPGLAGGTQYFGPGTRLLVL.

This clonotype was seen ten or more times. The J gene is TRBJ1-3, the V gene TRBV30; 10 bases fit TRBD1. The CDR3 is made up of 13 amino acids. Germline assignment: CDR1 GTSNPN and CDR2 SVGIG (reference sequence). The V segment lost 8 bases and the J segment 3 bases; nucleotides outside the gene matches: 4. The CDR3 is CAGGTGDGNTIYF. CDR3 DNA sequence: TGTGCCGGGGGGACAGGGGATGGAAACACCATATATTTT.

The chain uses TRBV27 and TRBJ1-3, with no clear D. The CDR3 consists of 13 residues. The germline V and J ends were trimmed by 3 bases and 3 bases, with 6 bases remaining between them. Germline lookup yields CDR1 MNHEY and CDR2 SMNVEV (reference sequence). CDR3 coding DNA: TGTGCCAGCAGTTTCCTCCATGGAAACACCATATATTTT. This sequence encodes CASSFLHGNTIYF.

In regard to this clonotype: The final CDR3 position lacks the conserved phenylalanine or tryptophan, pointing to a likely read error. The limits of the CDR3 on the DNA are not certain, so only TCRdb's listed CDR3 is given. The genes are TRBV6-4 and TRBJ2-7. 15 amino acids form the CDR3, both terminal residues included. Per the germline V gene, CDR1 is MRHNA and CDR2 is SNTAGT. The CDR3 spells CASSDWTAGAPTSST.

This clonotype was counted at least ten times. This rearrangement joins TRBV6-1 to TRBJ2-7; 10 positions match TRBD2. This CDR3 contains 14 residues. Looked up from germline, CDR1 is MNHNS and CDR2 is SASEGT. V dropped 8 bases and J dropped 3; count of bases not matched to a gene: 7. CDR3 nucleotide sequence: TGTGCCAGCTGGTCTAGCGGGAGATTCTACGAGCAGTACTTC. Amino acid sequence: CASWSSGRFYEQYF.

Remarks on this clonotype: A clone one base away is much larger, so this may be a read error. This chain uses TRBV6-1 with TRBJ2-2; tentative D call: TRBD2 (6 bases). Looked up from germline, CDR1 is MNHNS and CDR2 is SASEGT. V shed 5 bases and J shed 5 bases, with 18 bases lying between them. The length of the CDR3 is 16 residues. This CDR3 reads CASSQGPGLKTGELFF. CDR3 DNA sequence: TGTGCCAGCAGTCAAGGCCCGGGACTGAAGACCGGGGAGCTGTTTTTT.

As to this clonotype: A single base separates this from a much larger clone, so it may be a read error. The CDR3 nucleotides are TGTGCCAGCGGTTACTCGTCGCTAGCGGGGCCTCGAAAGTCGTACTTC. Translated: CASGYSSLAGPRKSYF. J is TRBJ2-7 and V is TRBV6-6; 9 bases are a match to TRBD2. The CDR3 has 16 residues. Germline loops: CDR1 MNHNY, CDR2 SVGAGI (reference sequence).

This clonotype was counted at least ten times. The rearrangement links TRBV6-5 to TRBJ2-5, with 8 positions matching TRBD1. The CDR3 contains 14 residues. Germline V gives CDR1 MNHEY, CDR2 SVGAGI. J lost 9 bases, V lost 2 bases, and 8 bases had no gene match. The CDR3 bases are TGTGCCAGCAGTTACCAGCTGACAGGGGAGGCCCAGTACTTC. Amino acids: CASSYQLTGEAQYF.

This clonotype was counted between two and nine times. The genes are TRBV10-3 and TRBJ1-1; D gene unclear. V was pared by 6 bases and J by 0 bases, with 8 bases between. The germline V gene has CDR1 ENHRY and CDR2 SYGVKD. There are 13 residues in the CDR3. This CDR3 is CAIRQVMNTEAFF. In nucleotides, the CDR3 is TGTGCCATCAGGCAGGTGATGAACACTGAAGCTTTCTTT.